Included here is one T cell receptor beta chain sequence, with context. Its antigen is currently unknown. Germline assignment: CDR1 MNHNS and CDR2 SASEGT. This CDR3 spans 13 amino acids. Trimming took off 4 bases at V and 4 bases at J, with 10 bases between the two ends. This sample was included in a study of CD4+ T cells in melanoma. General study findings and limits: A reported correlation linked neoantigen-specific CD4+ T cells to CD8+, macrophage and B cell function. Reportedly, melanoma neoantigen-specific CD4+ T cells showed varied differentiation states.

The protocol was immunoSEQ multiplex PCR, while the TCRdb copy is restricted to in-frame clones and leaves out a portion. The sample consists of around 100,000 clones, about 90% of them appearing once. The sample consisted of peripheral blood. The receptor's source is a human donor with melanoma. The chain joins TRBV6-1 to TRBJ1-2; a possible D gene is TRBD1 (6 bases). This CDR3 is CASSAGGVYGYTF. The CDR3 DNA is TGTGCCAGCAGTGCTGGGGGCGTCTATGGCTACACCTTC.